Presented here are 20 T cell receptor beta chains from one specimen sequenced in a study of T-cell reconstitution after alpha-beta-depleted transplantation in children. During its preparation, the TCRbeta library received unique molecular identifiers. TCRdb used MiXCR to reprocess the PCR reads, holding one entry per CDR3 protein. Among around 670,000 distinct CDR3 sequences, about an eighth were seen once, and the ten largest hold 0.79%. Sequences were derived from PBMCs, sampled before TCRalphabeta/CD19-depleted stem cell transplant. These TCRs come from a girl aged 2 to 9 with congenital amegakaryocytic thrombocytopenia, due to receive a stem cell transplant.

The CDR3 loop is CASSYLELAGDTGELFF. DNA of the CDR3: TGTGCCAGCAGTTACCTTGAACTAGCGGGTGACACCGGGGAGCTGTTTTTT. V usage is TRBV6-2 or TRBV6-3 and J usage is TRBJ2-2; the match to TRBD2 covers 9 bases. The CDR3 totals 17 residues. Germline trimming cut 2 bases from V and 3 bases from J; bases unmatched to any gene: 7. Germline CDR1 and CDR2: MNHEY and SVGEGT.

This clonotype was observed a few times. Compared with germline, one end of the junction differs, possibly owing to a read error. The genes are TRBV12-3 or TRBV12-4 and TRBJ2-7; the D is unclear. This CDR3 has 14 residues. The CDR3 here is CASSLGLGSSEQYF. CDR3 DNA: TGTGCCAGCAGTTTAGGGCTGGGGTCCTCCGAGCAGTACTTC.

As concerns this clonotype: A read error may be the cause here, since a much bigger clone is one base away. This chain connects TRBV20-1 to TRBJ2-7; D gene ambiguous. Per the germline V gene, CDR1 is DFQATT and CDR2 is SNEGSKA (reference sequence). This CDR3 region has 17 residues. The CDR3 is CCAMRADILSLGSEQYF. CDR3 sequence (DNA): TGCTGTGCTATGAGAGCAGACATCCTTTCCCTCGGCAGCGAGCAGTACTTC.

This clonotype was counted a few times. This chain uses TRBV7-8 with TRBJ2-1; D remains ambiguous. The CDR3 covers 17 residues. Germline V gene sequence: CDR1 SGHVS, CDR2 FQNEAQ. Deletions cut 1 base from V and 7 bases from J, with 20 bases between. The CDR3 coding sequence is TGTGCCAGCAGCTTAGTGGGTTCTCCCGTGAGAGGAAATGAGCAGTTCTTC. This encodes CASSLVGSPVRGNEQFF.

CDR3 sequence reads: CASSDGLAGCGQFF. Written as DNA, the CDR3 is TGTGCCAGCAGTGACGGATTAGCGGGATGTGGGCAGTTCTTC. This sequence joins TRBV6-1 and TRBJ2-1; 8 positions agree with TRBD2. Germline CDR1 reads MNHNS; CDR2 reads SASEGT. This CDR3 region has 14 residues. J was trimmed by 12 bases and V by 3 bases; bases with no gene match: 10.

V gene TRBV7-9 combines with J gene TRBJ2-1, with TRBD2 as a possible D gene (6 bases). V gave up 5 bases and J gave up 9 bases, with 14 bases separating them. The CDR3 has 13 residues. The germline CDR1 and CDR2 sequences are SEHNR and FQNEAQ (reference sequence). CDR3 in DNA: TGTGCCAGCAGCCGGGGACTCCCGAGTGAGCAGTTCTTC. It yields the protein CASSRGLPSEQFF.

A few counts support this clonotype. This chain joins TRBV9 and TRBJ2-7; TRBD2 matches 9 bases. The germline V gene has CDR1 SGDLS and CDR2 YYNGEE. V shed 0 bases and J 0 bases; nucleotides not matched to a gene: 4. CDR3 length: 16 residues. The CDR3 is CASSVGLAGASYEQYF. The CDR3 DNA reads as TGTGCCAGCAGCGTAGGATTAGCGGGGGCCTCCTACGAGCAGTACTTC.

This clonotype was seen at least ten times. This chain uses TRBV5-1 with TRBJ2-7; 11 nucleotides line up with TRBD2. The V and J ends lost 4 bases and 2 bases, in that order; junction bases with no gene match: 8. From germline, CDR1 is SGHRS and CDR2 YFSETQ. The CDR3 spans 16 residues. CDR3 in DNA: TGCGCCAGCAGCGGAATAGGGACTAGCGGTCCCTACGAGCAGTACTTC. Protein product: CASSGIGTSGPYEQYF.

Worth noting for this clonotype: This may stem from a read error, because a much larger clone lies one nucleotide away. The chain combines TRBV12-3 or TRBV12-4 with TRBJ2-3; TRBD2 matches at 9 bases. The CDR3 runs to 14 residues. CDR3 sequence reads: CASSLSTSGDKQYF. CDR3 sequence (DNA): TGTGCCAGCAGTTTATCGACTAGCGGAGATAAGCAGTATTTT.

This clonotype was observed a single time. The gene calls are TRBV10-3 and TRBJ2-1; 9 bases align to TRBD1. This CDR3 region has 15 residues. Germline assignment: CDR1 ENHRY and CDR2 SYGVKD. J was trimmed by 5 bases and V by 5 bases; bases with no gene match: 7. Here the CDR3 reads CAISTQGAINNEQFF. The CDR3 DNA reads as TGTGCCATCAGTACACAGGGGGCCATTAACAATGAGCAGTTCTTC.

The V and J genes are TRBV7-7 and TRBJ2-2, with TRBD1 as a possible D gene (6 bases). CDR1 is SSHAT, CDR2 FNYEAQ, per germline (reference sequence). Trimming took off 5 bases at V and 6 bases at J, with 13 bases between the two ends. The CDR3 covers 14 residues. The CDR3 region is CASSPQGIAGELFF. The DNA for the CDR3 is TGTGCCAGCAGCCCCCAGGGGATCGCCGGGGAGCTGTTTTTT.

This clonotype showed up many times. This chain joins TRBV12-3 or TRBV12-4 and TRBJ2-1, with D maybe TRBD1 (5 bases). The CDR3 spans 16 residues. The V end was cut by 2 bases, the J end by 4 bases, with 15 bases between. The CDR3 is CASSLSPQGIYNEQFF. DNA for the CDR3: TGTGCCAGCAGTTTATCCCCCCAGGGTATATACAATGAGCAGTTCTTC.

CDR3 protein: CASRLLTSTDTQYF. CDR3 sequence (DNA): TGTGCCAGCAGACTTCTGACGAGCACAGATACGCAGTATTTT. The chain uses TRBV7-7 and TRBJ2-3, with D unresolved. Deletions cut 6 bases from V and 0 bases from J, with 10 bases between. The CDR3 is 14 residues long. In germline, CDR1 is SSHAT, CDR2 FNYEAQ (reference sequence).

On this clonotype itself: A read error may explain this, as a much larger clone is one base away. The J gene is TRBJ2-3, the V gene TRBV20-1; tentatively, D is TRBD2 (6 bases). CDR1 is DFQATT and CDR2 is SNEGSKA in the germline V gene (reference sequence). The CDR3 has 15 amino acids. CDR3: CSARSPNGRSDMQYF. CDR3 nucleotides: TGCAGTGCTAGGTCCCCTAACGGGAGATCTGATATGCAGTATTTT.

The gene calls are TRBV5-1 and TRBJ1-1; D possibly corresponds to TRBD1 (6 bases). The CDR3 consists of 14 residues. V dropped 2 bases and J dropped 5 bases, with 13 bases sitting between them. CDR1 and CDR2 (germline): SGHRS, YFSETQ. The CDR3 loop reads CASSFTGSRTEAFF. CDR3 bases: TGCGCCAGCAGCTTCACAGGGAGTCGGACTGAAGCTTTCTTT. The full variable domain, its missing parts supplied by reference TRBV5-1 and TRBJ1-1, is KAGVTQTPRYLIKTRGQQVTLSCSPISGHRSVSWYQQTPGQGLQFLFEYFSETQRNKGNFPGRFSGRQFSNSRSEMNVSTLELGDSALYLCASSFTGSRTEAFFGQGTRLTVV.

This clonotype appeared a few times. The chain combines TRBV7-8 with TRBJ2-1; D is unresolved. The length of the CDR3 is 15 residues. V shed 1 base and J shed 5 bases, with 12 bases lying between them. CDR1 SGHVS and CDR2 FQNEAQ come from the germline V gene. The CDR3 here is CASSLVRRTNNEQFF. CDR3 nucleotide sequence: TGTGCCAGCAGCTTAGTGCGGCGGACCAACAATGAGCAGTTCTTC.

The V and J genes are TRBV6-1 and TRBJ1-4; maybe TRBD1 (5 bases). The CDR3 runs 14 residues. CDR1 MNHNS and CDR2 SASEGT come from the germline V gene. Deletions cut 3 bases from V and 8 bases from J, with 13 bases between. The CDR3 reads CASSETGTAEKLFF. The CDR3 DNA sequence: TGTGCCAGCAGTGAGACCGGGACTGCGGAAAAACTGTTTTTT.

This clonotype was seen ten or more times. The rearrangement links TRBV6-1 to TRBJ2-5; 7 bases align to TRBD1. The CDR3 consists of 15 residues. Germline V gene data show CDR1 as MNHNS and CDR2 as SASEGT. J was trimmed by 1 base and V by 7 bases; bases with no gene match: 9. This CDR3 is CASKELGQTQETQYF. The CDR3 DNA reads as TGTGCCAGCAAGGAGCTGGGACAGACCCAAGAGACCCAGTACTTC.

The rearrangement joins TRBV5-1 to TRBJ2-5; D unresolved. Per germline, CDR1 SGHRS and CDR2 YFSETQ. CDR3 length: 14 residues. The germline V and J ends were trimmed by 1 base and 2 bases, with 9 bases remaining between them. The CDR3 nucleotides are TGCGCCAGCAGCTTGATTCAACGTCAAGAGACCCAGTACTTC. Its translation: CASSLIQRQETQYF.

This clonotype was seen a handful of times. The chain links TRBV4-1 to TRBJ2-1, with TRBD2 matching over 7 bases. V shed 0 bases, J shed 0 bases, and the junction held 8 bases outside the gene matches. The germline CDR1 and CDR2 sequences are MGHRA and YSYEKL. The CDR3 has 18 residues. The CDR3, as DNA: TGCGCCAGCAGCCAAGAGGCCCCTCGGACTAGCTCCTACAATGAGCAGTTCTTC. It specifies CASSQEAPRTSSYNEQFF.